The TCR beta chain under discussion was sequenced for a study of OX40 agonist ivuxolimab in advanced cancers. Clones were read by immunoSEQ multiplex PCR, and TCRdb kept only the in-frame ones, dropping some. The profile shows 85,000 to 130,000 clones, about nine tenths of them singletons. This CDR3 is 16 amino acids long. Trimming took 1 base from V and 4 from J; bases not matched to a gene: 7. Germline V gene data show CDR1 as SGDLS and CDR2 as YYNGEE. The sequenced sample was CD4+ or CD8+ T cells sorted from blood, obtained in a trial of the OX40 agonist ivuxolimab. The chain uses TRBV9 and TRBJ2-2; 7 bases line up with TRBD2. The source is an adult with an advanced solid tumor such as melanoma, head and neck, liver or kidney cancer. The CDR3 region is CASSVMGTTATGELFF. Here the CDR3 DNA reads TGTGCCAGCAGCGTAATGGGGACTACCGCCACCGGGGAGCTGTTTTTT.